The 25 T cell receptor beta chains reported below all come from one sample, sequenced in a study of cytomegalovirus exposure and HLA in healthy donors. The PCR was carried out with 60 Vbeta primers and 13 Jbeta primers. Profiled with immunoSEQ multiplex PCR; TCRdb holds only in-frame clones, not every one. This table has 130,000 to 150,000 clones, about three quarters appearing once. Sample: PBMCs. The receptors stem from a man between 40 and 49 years old in good health and CMV-seropositive.

This clone was counted only a few times. The chain carries TRBV4-3 and TRBJ1-3, with a weak D call TRBD1 (6 bases). The V end was cut by 2 bases, the J end by 3 bases, with 11 bases between. The CDR3 runs to 15 residues. Germline CDR1 reads LGHNA; CDR2 reads YSLEER. The CDR3 nucleotides read TGCGCCAGCAGCCAAAATACAGGGAGTGGAAACACCATATATTTT. As protein: CASSQNTGSGNTIYF.

This clone was observed a few times. The gene calls are TRBV21-1 and TRBJ1-5; the table's D call, TRBD1, has no DNA check behind it. TRBV21-1 is described as a pseudogene. The CDR3 length is 15 residues. The chain's CDR3 is CASSNRTATNQPQHF. The CDR3 nucleotides read TGTGCCAGCAGCAATAGGACAGCTACTAATCAGCCCCAGCATTTT.

The rearrangement uses TRBV9 and TRBJ1-4; perhaps TRBD1 as D (5 bases). The CDR3 extends over 17 amino acids. Trimming removed 3 bases from V and 5 bases from J, with 20 bases in between. Germline V gives CDR1 SGDLS, CDR2 YYNGEE. CDR3 region: CASSAGGGGTGNEKLFF. DNA for the CDR3: TGTGCCAGCAGCGCCGGAGGTGGAGGGACGGGGAATGAAAAACTGTTTTTT.

This clone was counted once. The chain couples TRBV2 to TRBJ2-1; D is unclear. The germline V gene has CDR1 SNHLY and CDR2 FYNNEI. The CDR3 loop spans 14 amino acids. Trimming left V 6 bases short and J 7 bases short, with 16 bases between. The CDR3 DNA sequence: TGTGCCAGCAGGCTAGTACCACCGGAGAATGAGCAGTTCTTC. Protein sequence: CASRLVPPENEQFF. Drawing the rest from reference TRBV2 and TRBJ2-1, the complete variable domain is EPEVTQTPSHQVTQMGQEVILRCVPISNHLYFYWYRQILGQKVEFLVSFYNNEISEKSEIFDDQFSVERPDGSNFTLKIRSTKLEDSAMYFCASRLVPPENEQFFGPGTRLTVL.

The chain employs TRBV19 and TRBJ1-5, with TRBD1 as a possible D gene (5 bases). The CDR3 runs to 16 residues. CDR1 LNHDA and CDR2 SQIVND come from the germline V gene (reference sequence). Trimming took 7 bases from V and 0 from J, leaving 16 bases between them. CDR3 sequence reads: CASKPGLSYSNQPQHF. CDR3 nucleotide sequence: TGTGCCAGTAAGCCAGGGCTGTCTTATAGCAATCAGCCCCAGCATTTT.

As DNA, the CDR3 is TGTGCCAGCAGCTTAGACGGGGGGTGGTACGAGCAGTACTTC. Protein: CASSLDGGWYEQYF. The V gene is TRBV11-2, the J gene TRBJ2-7; 7 bases match TRBD2. CDR3 size: 14 residues. In germline, CDR1 is SGHAT, CDR2 FQNNGV. The V and J ends lost 0 bases and 4 bases, in that order; junction bases with no gene match: 3.

The chain couples TRBV6-1 to TRBJ2-3; weak D call: TRBD1 (6 bases). This CDR3 has 14 amino acids. V lost 8 bases and J lost 0, with 12 bases in between. Per the germline V gene, CDR1 is MNHNS and CDR2 is SASEGT. The CDR3 protein is CASRQQGSTDTQYF. The CDR3 DNA reads as TGTGCCAGCCGCCAACAGGGAAGCACAGATACGCAGTATTTT.

Note on this clone: The sample carries other DNA sequences with the same CDR3. CDR3 residues: CASSESGGGNQPQHF. For the CDR3, the DNA is TGTGCCAGCAGTGAGTCCGGGGGGGGCAATCAGCCCCAGCATTTT. The chain joins TRBV2 to TRBJ1-5; tentative D call: TRBD1 (5 bases). This CDR3 region has 15 residues. In germline, CDR1 is SNHLY, CDR2 FYNNEI. The ends were cut back, 3 bases at V and 2 bases at J, with 11 bases in the middle.

V is TRBV4-2 and J is TRBJ2-3, with 9 bases identical to TRBD1. The CDR3 sequence is 15 residues long. V shed 4 bases, J shed 2 bases, and the junction held 4 bases outside the gene matches. Germline assignment: CDR1 LGHNA and CDR2 YNFKEQ. The CDR3 DNA reads as TGTGCCAGCAGCCCCGGACAGGGGAACACAGATACGCAGTATTTT. Its translation: CASSPGQGNTDTQYF.

The gene calls are TRBV9 and TRBJ2-5; 8 nucleotides agree with TRBD1. Gene TRBJ2-7 matches the end of the DNA better, so the J call may be wrong. Germline V CDR1 and CDR2: SGDLS, YYNGEE. The CDR3 extends over 14 amino acids. CDR3 nucleotide sequence: TGTGCCAGCAGCAGGGGACAGGTCTCCTACGAGCAGTACTTC. Amino acid sequence: CASSRGQVSYEQYF.

The genes are TRBV6-5 and TRBJ2-1; D is ambiguous. CDR3 length equals 15 residues. V lost 2 bases and J 4 bases, leaving 12 bases between the germline ends. The germline V gene encodes CDR1 MNHEY and CDR2 SVGAGI. In DNA, the CDR3 is TGTGCCAGCAGTTACAACCCCCAGAGGTACAATGAGCAGTTCTTC. Encoded protein: CASSYNPQRYNEQFF.

Points on this clone: The sample contains more than one DNA sequence encoding this CDR3. The chain links TRBV29-1 to TRBJ2-1, with 11 bases matching TRBD2. This CDR3 is built from 14 residues. CDR1 is SQVTM and CDR2 is ANQGSEA in the germline V gene. The junction had 7 bases not matched to a gene; V was cut back by 6 bases and J by 6 bases. The CDR3 here is CSVSIAGGPNEQFF. CDR3 DNA sequence: TGCAGCGTGAGCATAGCGGGGGGGCCCAATGAGCAGTTCTTC.

There are a few counts of this clone. The chain recombines TRBV10-1 with TRBJ1-1; 8 bases align to TRBD1. V was clipped by 4 bases and J by 0 bases; unmatched bases: 4. Germline CDR1 and CDR2: WNHNN and SYGVQD (reference sequence). The CDR3 runs 15 residues. CDR3 amino acids: CASSAAGGLNTEAFF. CDR3 nucleotides: TGCGCCAGCAGTGCGGCAGGGGGCTTGAACACTGAAGCTTTCTTT.

In DNA form, the CDR3 reads TGCGCCAGCAGCCAAGAGGGGCTAGCGGAAAAACTGTTTTTT. Translated: CASSQEGLAEKLFF. The chain joins TRBV4-1 to TRBJ1-4; weak D call: TRBD1 (5 bases). This CDR3 has 14 residues. Trimming took off 0 bases at V and 8 bases at J, with 10 bases between the two ends. From germline, CDR1 is MGHRA and CDR2 YSYEKL.

The V gene is TRBV29-1, the J gene TRBJ2-5; 7 bases agree with TRBD1. V lost 7 bases and J lost 3; bases outside the gene matches: 8. Germline assignment: CDR1 SQVTM and CDR2 ANQGSEA. The CDR3 is 13 amino acids. CDR3 in amino acids: CSASTGWEETQYF. DNA for the CDR3: TGCAGCGCCTCGACAGGGTGGGAAGAGACCCAGTACTTC.

V and J are TRBV7-9 and TRBJ2-1, with TRBD1 identical over 8 bases. The V and J ends lost 5 bases and 10 bases, in that order; junction bases with no gene match: 4. The CDR3 length is 12 residues. Germline loops: CDR1 SEHNR, CDR2 FQNEAQ (reference sequence). CDR3: CASSQQGGEQFF. The CDR3 nucleotides are TGTGCCAGCAGCCAACAGGGGGGAGAGCAGTTCTTC.

J is TRBJ2-2 and V is TRBV6-1; 11 bases line up with TRBD2. CDR3 size: 17 residues. Trimming took 4 bases from V and 1 from J; bases not matched to a gene: 5. The germline gives CDR1 MNHNS, CDR2 SASEGT. The CDR3 reads CASSALAGGLNTGELFF. The CDR3 DNA follows: TGTGCCAGCAGTGCCCTAGCGGGAGGACTGAACACCGGGGAGCTGTTTTTT.

This chain joins TRBV2 and TRBJ1-3; no reliable D call. The CDR3 is 14 residues long. The V end was cut by 6 bases, the J end by 1 base, with 10 bases between. Germline CDR1 SNHLY, CDR2 FYNNEI. CDR3 in amino acids: CASRAEGSGNTIYF. CDR3 nucleotides: TGTGCCAGCAGGGCGGAGGGATCTGGAAACACCATATATTTT.

This rearrangement joins TRBV27 to TRBJ1-1; TRBD1 matches at 7 bases. Trimming took 6 bases from V and 0 from J; bases not matched to a gene: 16. The CDR3 spans 18 residues. Germline assignment: CDR1 MNHEY and CDR2 SMNVEV (reference sequence). CDR3 in amino acids: CASSPYFSTRGVNTEAFF. In DNA, the CDR3 is TGTGCCAGCAGCCCCTACTTTTCGACCAGGGGGGTGAACACTGAAGCTTTCTTT.

This clone turned up a few times. The gene calls are TRBV5-6 and TRBJ2-2; D is perhaps TRBD1 (5 bases). V lost 3 bases to trimming and J lost 0 bases, with 9 bases between them. The CDR3 loop spans 15 amino acids. Germline-derived CDR1 and CDR2 are SGHDT and YYEEEE. CDR3 in DNA: TGTGCCAGCAGCTCTGAGACAGCGAACACCGGGGAGCTGTTTTTT. This translates into CASSSETANTGELFF.

CDR3 amino acids: CASSVAAGGAAYYEQYF. The CDR3 nucleotides are TGTGCCAGCAGCGTAGCCGCCGGGGGGGCAGCTTACTACGAGCAGTACTTC. V usage is TRBV9 and J usage is TRBJ2-7; TRBD2 matches 8 bases. V was clipped by 0 bases and J by 3 bases; unmatched bases: 11. The CDR3 is 17 amino acids. The germline CDR1 and CDR2 sequences are SGDLS and YYNGEE. Supplemented by reference TRBV9 and TRBJ2-7, the full variable domain reads DSGVTQTPKHLITATGQRVTLRCSPRSGDLSVYWYQQSLDQGLQFLIQYYNGEERAKGNILERFSAQQFPDLHSELNLSSLELGDSALYFCASSVAAGGAAYYEQYFGPGTRLTVT.

This chain links TRBV5-5 with TRBJ2-5, with TRBD1 matching 7 bases. The trim removed 4 bases at V and 4 bases at J, leaving 10 bases unmatched. The CDR3 contains 15 residues. Germline CDR1 reads SGHKS; CDR2 reads YYEKEE (reference sequence). The CDR3 region is CASSIYRQGSETQYF. CDR3 DNA sequence: TGTGCCAGCAGCATTTATCGACAGGGATCAGAGACCCAGTACTTC.

This clone was picked up one time. The rearrangement joins TRBV4-3 to TRBJ2-3; TRBD2 agrees at 8 bases. Trimming took 5 bases from V and 4 from J; bases not matched to a gene: 17. The CDR3 spans 18 residues. Germline CDR1 is LGHNA and CDR2 is YSLEER. The CDR3 coding sequence is TGCGCCAGCAGCTATGAGGGAGGAGTAGCGGGATACCCAGATACGCAGTATTTT. It yields the protein CASSYEGGVAGYPDTQYF.

The CDR3 protein is CASIRGGSRPDTQYF. The CDR3 DNA reads TGTGCCAGCATCCGGGGGGGGAGTCGGCCAGATACGCAGTATTTT. The V gene is TRBV21-1, the J gene TRBJ2-3; TRBD2, the table's D call, was not compared with the DNA. TRBV21-1 is a known pseudogene. The CDR3 has 15 amino acids.

V is TRBV6-4 and J is TRBJ2-5; 7 bases agree with TRBD2. The CDR3 runs to 16 residues. Germline-derived CDR1 and CDR2 are MRHNA and SNTAGT. V dropped 2 bases and J dropped 0; count of bases not matched to a gene: 6. CDR3 loop: CASSDGVAGHQETQYF. CDR3 nucleotides: TGTGCCAGCAGTGACGGGGTAGCGGGCCACCAAGAGACCCAGTACTTC.